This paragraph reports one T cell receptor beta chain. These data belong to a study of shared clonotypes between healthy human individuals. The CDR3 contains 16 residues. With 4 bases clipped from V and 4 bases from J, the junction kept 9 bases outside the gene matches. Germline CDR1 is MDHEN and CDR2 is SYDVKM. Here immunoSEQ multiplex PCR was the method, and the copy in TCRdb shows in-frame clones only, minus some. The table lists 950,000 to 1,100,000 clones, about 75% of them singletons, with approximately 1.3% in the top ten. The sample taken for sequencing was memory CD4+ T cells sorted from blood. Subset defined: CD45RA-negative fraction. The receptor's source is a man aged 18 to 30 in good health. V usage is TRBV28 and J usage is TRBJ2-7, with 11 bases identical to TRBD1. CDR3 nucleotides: TGTGCCAGCAGTTCCCCGACAGGGACAGGGGGATACGAGCAGTACTTC. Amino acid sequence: CASSSPTGTGGYEQYF.